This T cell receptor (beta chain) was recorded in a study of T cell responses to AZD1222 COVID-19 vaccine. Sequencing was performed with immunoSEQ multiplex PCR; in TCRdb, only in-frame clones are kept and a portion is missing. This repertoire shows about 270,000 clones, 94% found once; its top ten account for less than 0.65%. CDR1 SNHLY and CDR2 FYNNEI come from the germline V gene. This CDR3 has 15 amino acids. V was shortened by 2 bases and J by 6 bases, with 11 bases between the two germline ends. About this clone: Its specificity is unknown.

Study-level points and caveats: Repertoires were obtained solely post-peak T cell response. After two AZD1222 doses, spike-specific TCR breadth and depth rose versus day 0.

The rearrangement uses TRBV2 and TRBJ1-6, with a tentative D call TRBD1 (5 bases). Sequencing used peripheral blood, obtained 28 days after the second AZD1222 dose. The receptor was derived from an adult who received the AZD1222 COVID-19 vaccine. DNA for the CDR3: TGTGCCAGCAGTGAACGGGACCGATCTAATTCACCCCTCCACTTT. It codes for CASSERDRSNSPLHF. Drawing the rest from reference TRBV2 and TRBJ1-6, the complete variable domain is EPEVTQTPSHQVTQMGQEVILRCVPISNHLYFYWYRQILGQKVEFLVSFYNNEISEKSEIFDDQFSVERPDGSNFTLKIRSTKLEDSAMYFCASSERDRSNSPLHFGNGTRLTVT.